This T cell receptor beta chain was profiled in a study of cytomegalovirus exposure and HLA in healthy donors. Between the trimmed V and J ends, which lost 1 base and 1 base, there was a span of 5 bases. Germline loops: CDR1 SGDLS, CDR2 YYNGEE. The CDR3 length is 13 residues. Concerning this clone: Antigen unknown.

Researchers ran the PCR with 60 Vbeta and 13 Jbeta primers. The data were produced by immunoSEQ multiplex PCR, yet TCRdb's version contains in-frame clones alone and is incomplete. The sample lists 160,000 or so clones; about four fifths were seen once. Study results and limitations: In a later analysis, common viral pathogens appeared linked to several of the most significant clusters. Cytomegalovirus-associated TCR beta chains were listed, numbering 150 to 200. Roughly uniform sequencing depth across donors was assumed, possibly incorrectly. A link between a missense DCLRE1C variant and TCR beta V- and J-gene trimming emerged from a later analysis.

The sequenced sample was PBMCs. The V gene is TRBV9, the J gene TRBJ1-2; D gene uncertain. The TCR was taken from a man younger than 40 in good health and CMV-seronegative. CDR3 region: CASSVQNNYGYTF. CDR3 nucleotides: TGTGCCAGCAGCGTACAGAATAACTATGGCTACACCTTC.